Here is one T cell receptor beta chain with its context. This sample is part of a study of blood T cell repertoires in COVID-19. Study overall: Spain, Italy and the United States supplied samples that represented acute and convalescent COVID-19. PBMCs, B-cell-depleted T cells, or T cells were the source of the cDNA or gDNA that made up the material.

Clones were read by immunoSEQ multiplex PCR, and TCRdb kept only the in-frame ones, dropping some. Altogether roughly 100,000 clones are present, 92% being singletons, with the ten largest covering more than 5%. This CDR3 has 13 amino acids. Germline values: CDR1 KGHDR, CDR2 SFDVKD. Trimming removed 7 bases from V and 4 bases from J, with 12 bases in between. Sequencing was done on a sample of peripheral blood. The TCR originated in a man aged 50 to 59 with active COVID-19. V is TRBV24-1 and J is TRBJ1-1; D perhaps matches TRBD1 (5 bases). The CDR3 sequence: CATRRGGSTEAFF. The CDR3 DNA sequence: TGTGCCACCAGGCGGGGCGGGAGCACTGAAGCTTTCTTT.